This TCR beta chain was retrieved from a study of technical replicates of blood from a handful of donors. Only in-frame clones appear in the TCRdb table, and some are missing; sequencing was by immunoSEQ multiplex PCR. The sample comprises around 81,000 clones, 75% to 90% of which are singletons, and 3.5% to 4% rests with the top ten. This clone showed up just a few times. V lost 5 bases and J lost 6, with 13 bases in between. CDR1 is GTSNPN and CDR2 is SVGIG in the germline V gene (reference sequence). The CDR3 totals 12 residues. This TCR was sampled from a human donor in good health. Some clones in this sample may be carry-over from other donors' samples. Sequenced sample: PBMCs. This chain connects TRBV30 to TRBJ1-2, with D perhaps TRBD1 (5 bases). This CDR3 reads CAWEGRGDGYTF. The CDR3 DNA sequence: TGTGCCTGGGAAGGGAGGGGAGATGGCTACACCTTC. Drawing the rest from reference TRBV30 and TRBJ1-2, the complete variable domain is SQTIHQWPATLVQPVGSPLSLECTVEGTSNPNLYWYRQAAGRGLQLLFYSVGIGQISSEVPQNLSASRPQDRQFILSSKKLLLSDSGFYLCAWEGRGDGYTFGSGTRLTVV.